This T cell receptor (beta chain) was sequenced for a study of blood T cell repertoires in COVID-19. Looking at the study overall: Collection of acute and convalescent COVID-19 samples took place in the United States, Italy and Spain. In each case, the material was cDNA or gDNA derived from T cells, B-cell-depleted T cells, or PBMCs.

Original data processing: Amplified reference gene primers provided the basis for estimating nucleated cell counts. Profiled with immunoSEQ multiplex PCR; TCRdb holds only in-frame clones, not every one. The V and J calls and the clone size are those of that table, but D and trimming were determined from the DNA. The sample includes under 150,000 clones, around four fifths of them seen just once. The sequence derives from a man at least 80 years old with active or convalescent COVID-19. Sequencing input: peripheral blood.

The CDR3 DNA follows: TGTGCCACCAGCTCAACCAATAGCGGGGGGGCGACAGATACGCAGTATTTT. Protein: CATSSTNSGGATDTQYF. V and J are TRBV24-1 and TRBJ2-3; 11 bases are a match to TRBD2. Germline CDR1 reads KGHDR; CDR2 reads SFDVKD. Germline trimming cut 7 bases from V and 3 bases from J; bases unmatched to any gene: 11. The CDR3 loop spans 17 amino acids.